The 4 T cell receptor beta chains below were found in one sample sequenced in a study of shared clonotypes between healthy human individuals. Using immunoSEQ multiplex PCR, the repertoire was profiled, and TCRdb retains in-frame clones only, with some absent. The top ten clones hold 1.7% of a sample with about 2.1 million clones, about 92% of them seen once. Naive CD8 cells lacked CD45RO, underwent positive selection for CCR7 and left out terminally differentiated effector memory CD45RA+ cells. The sequenced sample consisted of naive CD8+ T cells from PBMCs. These receptors all stem from a man between 18 and 29 years old in good health. Some clones in this sample may be carry-over from other donors' samples.

CDR3 DNA: TGTGCCAGCAGCGCGGGACTAGCGGGAGGGCCGTATTGGGATGAGCAGTTCTTC. This gives the protein CASSAGLAGGPYWDEQFF. The V gene is TRBV9, the J gene TRBJ2-1; 16 nucleotides line up with TRBD2. The germline gives CDR1 SGDLS, CDR2 YYNGEE. V was clipped by 3 bases and J by 8 bases; unmatched bases: 11. The CDR3 is 18 amino acids.

Worth noting for this clone: The sample contains more than one DNA sequence encoding this CDR3. The genes are TRBV6-6 and TRBJ1-5; TRBD1 agrees at 8 bases. CDR1 and CDR2 from the germline V gene are MNHNY and SVGAGI (reference sequence). This CDR3 region has 14 residues. The J segment lost 4 bases and the V segment lost 4 bases, leaving 3 bases of the junction unmatched. The CDR3, as DNA: TGTGCCAGCAGTTGGACAGGGTCTAATCAGCCCCAGCATTTT. Translation: CASSWTGSNQPQHF.

The rearrangement uses TRBV15 and TRBJ1-1, with D possibly matching TRBD1 (6 bases). The CDR3 is 15 residues long. Germline V CDR1 and CDR2: LNHNV, YYDKDF (reference sequence). V was clipped by 4 bases and J by 3 bases, with 15 bases between them. The CDR3 here is CATSNVGGGDTEAFF. In nucleotides, the CDR3 is TGTGCCACCAGCAATGTCGGAGGGGGTGACACTGAAGCTTTCTTT.

The chain uses TRBV7-9 and TRBJ2-1; 9 bases are shared with TRBD1. The V gene's germline CDR1 is SEHNR and CDR2 FQNEAQ (reference sequence). CDR3 length: 16 residues. With V trimmed by 5 bases and J by 8 bases, 13 bases remained unmatched. The CDR3: CASSIRPGQGGDEQFF. CDR3 DNA: TGTGCCAGCAGCATACGCCCGGGACAGGGTGGCGATGAGCAGTTCTTC.